This T cell receptor beta chain was recorded in a study of shared clonotypes between healthy human individuals. Study in general: Serving as donors were a couple of women and a few men, whose ages spanned 18 to 49. Notes on the study in general: Researchers found naive subsets generally carried larger estimated richness than memory subsets. Clonotypes shared by all four sorted-subset donors had higher generation probabilities than non-shared clonotypes.

The assay was immunoSEQ multiplex PCR, and TCRdb's table has in-frame clones only and misses some. Here the sample spans around 1,000,000 clones, about 72% being singletons. The length of the CDR3 is 15 residues. Trimming took off 2 bases at V and 8 bases at J, with 16 bases between the two ends. Germline V gene sequence: CDR1 GTSNPN, CDR2 SVGIG (reference sequence). Worth noting for this clone: What it recognizes is unknown.

V is TRBV30 and J is TRBJ1-6, with D perhaps TRBD1 (5 bases). The sequence came from a man between 18 and 35 years old in good health. Some clones in this sample may be carry-over from other donors' samples. Material for sequencing was memory CD4+ T cells from PBMCs. Documented subset: CD45RA-negative fraction. Here the CDR3 reads CAWSTVGTLDSPLHF. The CDR3 DNA is TGTGCCTGGAGTACCGTTGGGACGCTTGATTCACCCCTCCACTTT. Full variable domain (missing parts from reference TRBV30 and TRBJ1-6): SQTIHQWPATLVQPVGSPLSLECTVEGTSNPNLYWYRQAAGRGLQLLFYSVGIGQISSEVPQNLSASRPQDRQFILSSKKLLLSDSGFYLCAWSTVGTLDSPLHFGNGTRLTVT.